The source of this T cell receptor beta chain is a study of OX40 agonist ivuxolimab in advanced cancers. Produced via immunoSEQ multiplex PCR; TCRdb's table is partial and in-frame only. The sample contains just over 15,000 clones, around two thirds of which appear only once. The CDR3 runs to 15 residues. Trimming took off 0 bases at V and 5 bases at J, with 14 bases between the two ends. Germline V gene sequence: CDR1 SGDLS, CDR2 YYNGEE. The sequences come from CD4+ or CD8+ T cells sorted from blood, collected in a trial of the OX40 agonist ivuxolimab. The TCR was taken from an adult with an advanced solid tumor such as melanoma, head and neck, liver or kidney cancer. This rearrangement joins TRBV9 to TRBJ2-5; tentative D call: TRBD2 (6 bases). CDR3 in DNA: TGTGCCAGCAGCGTAGGGACTACCTCGGGGGAGACCCAGTACTTC. It yields the protein CASSVGTTSGETQYF. Full variable domain (outside the CDR3, taken from reference TRBV9 and TRBJ2-5): DSGVTQTPKHLITATGQRVTLRCSPRSGDLSVYWYQQSLDQGLQFLIQYYNGEERAKGNILERFSAQQFPDLHSELNLSSLELGDSALYFCASSVGTTSGETQYFGPGTRLLVL.